The source of this TCR beta chain is a study of cytomegalovirus exposure and HLA in healthy donors (dated by TCRdb to 2016 to 2017). Notes on the research overall: In an earlier analysis of 587 of the donors, roughly 300 Gb of sequence data and some 120 million unique TCR beta sequences from some 170 million T cells were reported. Every repertoire in the discovery cohort had been generated on one and the same sequencing platform. Roughly 320 gigabases of sequencing data and around 85 million unique TCR sequences made up an early release that covered several hundred HLA-typed donors. The study used immunosequencing to profile the T cell repertoires of under 700 subjects and linked those repertoires to cytomegalovirus serostatus. In addition to the first cohort of approximately 670 subjects, a separate validation cohort of approximately 130 different subjects was used. In the later analysis, no new phenotypic data were used to find candidate immune exposures; instead, reliance was placed on TCR beta sequences and their occurrence across donors. Among the roughly 400 genotyped donors, 81% belonged to the genetic ancestry cluster associated with self-reported Caucasian donors. An earlier analysis of some 500 of the donors applied high-throughput TCR beta sequencing to assess whether each TCR beta V gene segment acted as functional or pseudogenic. Donor age, sex, ethnicity and CMV serostatus were collected together with the repertoire data. The number of donors typed differed by locus, with 629-630 for A, B, C, DRB1 and DQB1, approximately 500 for DQA1, approximately 570 for DPA1, and some 450 for DPB1. The study was designed to test whether signatures of past pathogen exposure could be identified by cataloging public T cell receptors. A later genetic analysis took genome-wide SNP genotypes for about three fifths of the roughly 700 donors and used that subset as a discovery cohort. The study combined high-throughput TCR immunosequencing, statistical association of individual TCRs with disease status, and machine learning to predict cytomegalovirus infection status. A few DR-DQ haplotypes were treated as single units for association and clustering because of strong linkage in the cohort. HLA typing covered class I and class II loci at four-digit resolution. A later analysis re-examined previously published TCR beta repertoires from about 700 donors and added high-resolution HLA genotyping to investigate patterns of TCR occurrence. Among approximately 370 genotyped donors of the cohort, an average of around 250,000 unique TCR beta nucleotide sequences was sequenced per donor, of which about 20% were non-productive.

Points the paper makes about the study in general: The 87-base-pair reads could not distinguish some IMGT-functional V segments, including TRBV6-2 and TRBV6-3, so those segments were excluded. The cohort was sequenced for TCR beta chains only, and without alpha or paired-chain data the features that could be detected were limited. According to a later analysis, TCR association rates differed among HLA loci, with DRB1 alleles showing the most associated TCRs and HLA-C alleles showing the fewest. While some public TCRs were present in many individuals, most TCR sequences turned up only very rarely across donors. Three of the identified cytomegalovirus-associated TCR beta chains were confirmed in vitro to be specific for cytomegalovirus antigens. When HLA alleles, especially DR and DQ, strongly co-occurred, TCR associations were difficult to assign to individual alleles. CMV serostatus was the only immune exposure information available for the cohort. Roughly 17 rarely observed V segments, including chromosome 9 orphons, were excluded from the earlier analysis of just under 600 of the donors because counts were too low. According to a later analysis, most CMV-associated TCR beta chains appeared to be HLA-restricted, and the HLA associations seemed to be driven largely by CMV exposure. The authors suggested that the approach could potentially be extended to other disease states and immunological phenotypes. A further reported finding was that TCR beta sequences accurately predicted the HLA-A and HLA-B alleles for most subjects in the first cohort. According to a later analysis, parvovirus B19, influenza, CMV and Epstein-Barr virus appeared linked to several top co-occurrence clusters. A later analysis found that HLA-associated TCR beta chains were more clonally expanded and had lower generation probabilities than equally common non-associated chains. A cluster of highly shared sequence variants was judged likely to be a technical artifact of the sequencing pipeline. A later genetic analysis associated a missense DCLRE1C variant with V-gene and J-gene trimming of TCR beta chains, and an independent cohort replicated the association. Roughly uniform sequencing depth across donors was assumed in presence/absence analyses, although this assumption may not hold. The classifier was reported to diagnose cytomegalovirus status with high specificity and sensitivity in both the original and validation cohorts. At a false discovery rate of 0.05, a later analysis linked under 20,000 TCR beta sequences to specific HLA alleles. Correlated functional status among segregating V segments might be attributable to linkage disequilibrium, but an unknown experimental factor could not be ruled out. A total of about 180 TCR beta chains were listed by the study as associated with cytomegalovirus. HLA typing was unavailable for some donors at each locus, so association tests used only the typed subset. A later genetic analysis reported fewer N-insertions in productive TCRs among donors in an Asian-associated ancestry cluster than the roughly 650-donor mean. An earlier analysis of around 500 of the donors showed that most TCR beta V segments appeared in productive rearrangements either about 87% or about 30% of the time, which broadly matched IMGT annotations.

The cohort was made up of approximately 670 healthy bone marrow donors. At the time of sampling, all cohort members were nominally healthy, though unrecorded immune exposures were likely present. The donor was CMV seronegative and was included in the group of several hundred seronegative cohort members. A peripheral blood sample was collected from each donor, and TCR beta sequencing was performed on peripheral blood mononuclear cells. The Qiagen DNeasy Blood Extraction Kit was used to extract genomic DNA from the blood cell samples. The CDR3 has 15 amino acids, counting the end cysteine and phenylalanine. Only the CDR3 region is kept as DNA, spanning 45 bases read in frame from base 1. In the germline V gene, CDR1 corresponds to MGHRA and CDR2 to YSYEKL. Trimming takes 4 bases off V and 5 bases off J; junction bases not matched to a gene: 9. The library was generated by the immunoSEQ multiplex PCR assay. For the multiplex PCR, a mixture combining 60 forward primers for TCR Vbeta segments and 13 reverse primers for TCR Jbeta segments was used. Amplification of the CDR3 region of rearranged TCR beta genes was performed with a multiplex PCR assay on genomic DNA. The Illumina HiSeq System was used to sequence the amplified TCR beta libraries as 87-base-pair reads. The paper's data handling went like this. In a later analysis, some 80 million unique TCR beta chains were counted across the roughly 610 repertoires, and roughly 11 million of these chains were shared by at least two donors. Raw reads were error-corrected and collapsed into unique sequences with a nearest-neighbor algorithm that merged closely related sequences to remove PCR and sequencing errors. Alignment of CDR3 sequences to IMGT reference sequences was used to assign V, D and J gene segments. For a sequence to be retained, at least a six-nucleotide match to both a V gene segment and a J gene segment was required. Rearrangements were called productive when the CDR3 lacked stop codons and stayed in frame with V and J; all others were non-productive. Following IMGT convention, CDR3 was defined as the stretch from the second conserved V-encoded cysteine up to the conserved J-encoded phenylalanine. The earlier analysis of some 600 of the donors excluded sequences that lacked an unambiguous match to a single V gene segment. In an earlier analysis of several hundred of the donors, V segments were called functional above 56.7% productive rearrangements and were called segregating when the between-donor standard deviation exceeded 5%. To diagnose cytomegalovirus status from the catalog of TCR beta chain sequences, a statistical classification framework was built. A later analysis assigned V and J genes by comparing TCR nucleotide sequences with IMGT/GENE-DB human TR gene sequences. In a later analysis, CDR3 sequences and most-parsimonious VDJ recombination scenarios were assigned using the TCRdist pipeline. In a later analysis, each TCR beta chain was defined by its CDR3 amino acid sequence together with its V-gene family, and reads without a unique V-gene family were excluded. To address suspected cross-contamination and a sequencing artifact, a later analysis removed several hundred highly shared, low-generation-probability nucleotide sequences. In a later analysis, a clonal expansion index was calculated for each public chain from normalized within-repertoire ranks of inferred template counts. In a later analysis, generation probabilities were computed with a VDJ recombination model fitted to out-of-frame rearrangements, and the resulting probabilities were checked against IGoR. A later analysis scored TCR-TCR, TCR-HLA and TCR-CMV co-occurrence with hypergeometric tests, applying a repertoire-size bias correction to TCR pairs. To estimate false discovery rates, a later analysis permuted the HLA or CMV assignments 20 times. In a later analysis, co-occurring TCRs were grouped using DBSCAN, with TCRdist sequence similarity added in when clustering inside HLA-allele-positive subsets. Co-occurrence clustering excluded repertoires with fewer than 30,000 or more than 120,000 public chains, plus five with anomalous nucleotide sharing. TCRdb holds this immuneACCESS table with in-frame rearrangements only. Some clones are missing; in checked studies, unresolved V genes explain under half, and the rest has no known cause. Clone size and V and J calls were adopted from that table, with D and trimming inferred from the DNA. In this sample the table shows about 140,000 clones, over 60% of which occur a single time. In total, the top ten clones hold approximately 2.1% of the sample.

For this clone: What this receptor recognizes is not known. Base qualities are not provided; no much larger clone lies one nucleotide away.

The chain employs TRBV4-1 and TRBJ2-5, with 8 bases matching TRBD2. The sample taken for sequencing was PBMCs. This clonotype originated in a man aged 35-49 years in good health and CMV-seronegative. CDR3 loop: CASSLRGGALETQYF. The nucleotides are TGCGCCAGCAGCCTCCGGGGGGGGGCCTTGGAGACCCAGTACTTC.